This passage covers 8 T cell receptor beta chains from one sample sequenced in a study of blood T cells in healthy people across ages. With a J-beta primer mix and a sample-barcoded 5' primer, a second PCR ran about 7 to 11 cycles. TCRdb ran MiXCR on the 5' RACE reads and lists one entry per CDR3 protein. The data contain 1.5 million to 2 million distinct CDR3 sequences, approximately 40% of them singletons. Input material: blood. These receptors were taken from a human donor in good health.

To note about this clonotype: A read error may be the cause here, since a much bigger clone is one base away. The rearrangement joins TRBV7-9 to TRBJ1-2; D unclear. Trimming pared 2 bases from V and 6 bases from J, leaving 7 bases between. The CDR3 extends over 12 amino acids. Germline V gene data show CDR1 as SEHNR and CDR2 as FQNEAQ (reference sequence). DNA of the CDR3: TGTGCCAGCAGCTTATGGGCGGATGGCTACACCTTC. This gives the protein CASSLWADGYTF.

This clonotype was seen more than once but under ten times. V usage is TRBV4-2 and J usage is TRBJ2-1, with 7 nucleotides matching TRBD2. Germline trimming cut 1 base from V and 5 bases from J; bases unmatched to any gene: 11. CDR1 and CDR2 (germline): LGHNA, YNFKEQ. The CDR3 contains 17 residues. CDR3 nucleotide sequence: TGTGCCAGCAGCCAAGTACTTGGGCGGGGGAGAAACAATGAGCAGTTCTTC. It codes for CASSQVLGRGRNNEQFF.

The sample holds a few counts of this clonotype. The J gene is TRBJ2-7, the V gene TRBV7-2; unclear D gene. This CDR3 has 16 residues. Trimming took 2 bases from V and 4 from J, leaving 18 bases between them. Germline CDR1 and CDR2: SGHTA and FQGNSA. As DNA, the CDR3 is TGTGCCAGCAGCTTAACGGCACAAACCGGAGTATACGAGCAGTACTTC. This gives the protein CASSLTAQTGVYEQYF.

The V gene is TRBV7-3, the J gene TRBJ1-1; 7 bases agree with TRBD1. The CDR3 spans 12 residues. V lost 5 bases, J lost 9 bases, and 6 bases stayed unmatched. Germline V lookup: CDR1 SGHTA, CDR2 FQGTGA. The CDR3 coding sequence is TGTGCCAGCAGCGGGGCAGGGGGTAAAGCTTTCTTT. This sequence encodes CASSGAGGKAFF.

This clonotype has more than one count but fewer than ten. The chain joins TRBV6-1 to TRBJ1-5; D not resolved. The CDR3 is 17 residues long. V shed 8 bases and J shed 0 bases, with 20 bases lying between them. The germline V gene has CDR1 MNHNS and CDR2 SASEGT. CDR3 residues: CASVILWSQYSNQPQHF. CDR3 DNA sequence: TGTGCCAGCGTAATACTTTGGAGCCAATATAGCAATCAGCCCCAGCATTTT.

This clonotype came up a few times. CDR3 residues: CSALASSYNEQFF. CDR3 nucleotides: TGCAGTGCTCTAGCGTCATCCTACAATGAGCAGTTCTTC. The J gene is TRBJ2-1, the V gene TRBV20-1, with D possibly being TRBD2 (6 bases). This CDR3 is 13 amino acids long. The germline V gene encodes CDR1 DFQATT and CDR2 SNEGSKA (reference sequence). V gave up 5 bases and J gave up 1 base, with 9 bases separating them.

This clonotype was observed many times. The rearrangement links TRBV2 to TRBJ2-1; 7 bases agree with TRBD1. Looked up from germline, CDR1 is SNHLY and CDR2 is FYNNEI. The CDR3 runs 13 residues. With 8 bases clipped from V and 5 bases from J, the junction kept 6 bases outside the gene matches. The CDR3 loop is CASRRDRNNEQFF. The CDR3 DNA follows: TGTGCCAGCCGCCGGGACAGAAACAATGAGCAGTTCTTC.

For this clonotype: A read error may produce the germline difference seen at one junction end. This chain links TRBV7-2 with TRBJ1-6, with unresolved D. Germline lookup yields CDR1 SGHTA and CDR2 FQGNSA. This CDR3 is 17 amino acids long. CDR3 coding DNA: TGTGCCAGCAGCTTAGGGCCGCGGAGCTCCTATAATTCACCCCCCCACTTT. It encodes CASSLGPRSSYNSPPHF.